Listed here is a single T cell receptor beta chain. These data belong to a study of T cell changes during pregnancy in multiple sclerosis. Assay used: immunoSEQ multiplex PCR; TCRdb lists only in-frame clones, some missing. The sample yields over 25,000 clones, about nine tenths seen once. The source of this sequence is a female donor in good health, enrolled as a control in a pregnancy study. The source was CD4+ T cells from peripheral blood mononuclear cells, collected in the second trimester of pregnancy.

The CDR3 spells CAWTFPQGHPGGYTF. The CDR3 bases are TGTGCCTGGACTTTCCCACAGGGGCACCCGGGTGGCTACACCTTC. This chain joins TRBV30 and TRBJ1-2, with TRBD1 matching 7 bases. Trimming took 4 bases from V and 7 from J; bases not matched to a gene: 15. Germline V CDR1 and CDR2: GTSNPN, SVGIG (reference sequence). The CDR3 is 15 residues long.